This T cell receptor beta chain was captured by sequencing in a study of cytomegalovirus exposure and HLA in healthy donors. Study background: Of 300 to 500 genotyped donors, roughly 81% grouped in the Caucasian-associated ancestry cluster. Notes on the study in general: The presence/absence work took it that sequencing depth was about the same across donors. Some V segments (TRBV6-2 and TRBV6-3 among them) were excluded as indistinguishable.

About this clone itself: Antigen: not known.

Primers: 60 Vbeta forward and 13 Jbeta reverse. Only in-frame clones appear in the TCRdb table, and some are missing; sequencing was by immunoSEQ multiplex PCR. This table holds 210,000 or so clones, about four fifths found once. Germline V gives CDR1 SGHRS, CDR2 YFSETQ. CDR3 length: 15 amino acids. The junction had 6 bases not matched to a gene; V was cut back by 2 bases and J by 7 bases. These donors counted as nominally healthy when sampled, but unrecorded immune exposures were likely. The source of this sequence is a woman aged 50 to 60 in good health and CMV-seropositive. This rearrangement joins TRBV5-1 to TRBJ2-4, with 10 bases matching TRBD1. The sequencing input was PBMCs. CDR3 bases: TGCGCCAGCAGCTTTTCGGGACAGGGGAAGAACATTCAGTACTTC. This gives the protein CASSFSGQGKNIQYF.